The entry below describes one TCR beta chain. The antigen remains undetermined. The data derive from a study of breast tumors, draining lymph nodes, adjacent tissues. Notes on the study in general: Compared with lymph nodes, tumors were less diverse; compared with nontumor tissue, more. Findings are consistent with lymph node origin and intratumoral expansion of most tumor T cells. Luminal-like breast cancer showed significantly greater tumor-nontumor repertoire similarity than basal-like breast cancer did. That most tumor T cells come from lymph nodes remained unproven.

The lymph nodes were axillary draining lymph nodes from breast cancer patients. This CDR3 has 14 amino acids. The V gene end was trimmed by 7 bases and the J gene end by 5 bases; junction bases not matched to a gene: 6. Germline V gene sequence: CDR1 SGHNT, CDR2 YENEEA. TCRdb independently ran MiXCR on the multiplex PCR reads; one entry per CDR3 protein. This table holds 250,000 or so distinct CDR3 sequences, around 30% found once. This clonotype originated in a female donor with breast cancer. Some clones in this sample may be carry-over from other donors' samples. What was sequenced was axillary lymph node tissue. This sequence joins TRBV11-3 and TRBJ1-4; TRBD1 agrees at 8 bases. CDR3 sequence: CASTTGGRNEKLFF. As DNA, the CDR3 is TGTGCCAGCACAACAGGGGGAAGAAATGAAAAACTGTTTTTT.